Given below is one T cell receptor (beta chain) in context. Its specificity is unknown. V was clipped by 3 bases and J by 5 bases, with 12 bases between them. This CDR3 is built from 13 residues. CDR1 is SGHNT and CDR2 is YYREEE in the germline V gene (reference sequence). No infections or other immune events were documented during collection. The data derive from a study of identifying expanded T cells in peripheral blood. Overall study results and limits: Approximately 1.1 clones differed between technical replicates, versus roughly 17 and 20 over time. Approximately two-week clone count variance significantly increased as total template count grew.

Profiled with immunoSEQ multiplex PCR; TCRdb holds only in-frame clones, not every one. The sample yields under 150,000 clones, 75% to 90% seen once. The chain joins TRBV5-4 to TRBJ2-7; D is possibly TRBD2 (5 bases). The material sequenced was blood. The clonotype originates from a person aged 18 to 70 in good health. The CDR3 region is CASSWGDQHEQYF. CDR3 sequence (DNA): TGTGCCAGCAGCTGGGGAGACCAACACGAGCAGTACTTC. The variable domain in full, completed from reference TRBV5-4 and TRBJ2-7, reads ETGVTQSPTHLIKTRGQQVTLRCSSQSGHNTVSWYQQALGQGPQFIFQYYREEENGRGNFPPRFSGLQFPNYSSELNVNALELDDSALYLCASSWGDQHEQYFGPGTRLTVT.